This TCR beta chain was recorded in a study of beta chain features in type 1 diabetes. The whole isolated RNA underwent reverse transcription, so sequencing captured expressed TCRB transcripts. Assay: immunoSEQ multiplex PCR; the TCRdb copy retains only in-frame clones and omits some. The repertoire includes roughly 340,000 clones, approximately 12% of them detected once, and around 0.016% sits in the top ten. Notes on the study in general: Reduced insertions and increased deletions marked VDJ junctions in type 1 diabetes patients. Within each of all four CD4+ subsets, Type 1 diabetes patients had TCRB CDR3s that were moderately but significantly shorter.

V shed 2 bases, J shed 10 bases, and the junction held 10 bases outside the gene matches. CDR1 MNHEY and CDR2 SVGAGI come from the germline V gene. This CDR3 spans 15 amino acids. In this sample, this clone turned up a few times. The antigen remains unidentified. The clonotype originates from a woman between 18 and 29 years old with type 1 diabetes. Sequences were obtained from naive CD4+ T cells from blood. V usage is TRBV6-5 and J usage is TRBJ1-1, with TRBD1 matching 10 bases. The CDR3 loop reads CASSYTMGQGIGAFF. As DNA, the CDR3 is TGTGCCAGCAGTTACACCATGGGACAGGGGATCGGAGCTTTCTTT.